The 14 T cell receptor beta chains below come from one sample, sequenced in a study of T cells expressing NK-cell markers. TCRdb reprocessed the 5' RACE reads and stores each CDR3 protein as one record, lacking DNA. The ten most abundant clones cover about 10% of a sample with approximately 420,000 distinct CDR3 sequences. The source material was blood T cells: a sorted CD56 or NKG2C T cell subset, CD4+ or CD8+ T cells, or bulk PBMC T cells (not recorded which). The receptors derive from a woman aged 50 to 60 in good health.

The CDR3 sequence: CASSDEAGDTQYF. The gene calls are TRBV10-1 and TRBJ2-3; absent DNA, TCRdb's TRBD2 call cannot be checked. Germline V lookup: CDR1 WNHNN, CDR2 SYGVQD (reference sequence). The CDR3 length is 13 residues.

The chain couples TRBV27 to TRBJ2-5; TCRdb selects TRBD1, and the lack of DNA leaves this call unchecked. The CDR3 contains 14 residues. CDR1 is MNHEY, CDR2 SMNVEV, per germline (reference sequence). The CDR3 protein is CASSLSGRGETQYF.

The chain recombines TRBV20-1 with TRBJ2-3; TCRdb calls TRBD1, which cannot be checked without DNA. The CDR3 is 14 residues long. CDR1 DFQATT and CDR2 SNEGSKA come from the germline V gene (reference sequence). The CDR3 here is CSASQGAGGDTQYF.

CDR3 loop: CASSLGQGATRPAKNIQYF. The gene calls are TRBV12-3 or TRBV12-4 and TRBJ2-4; TCRdb's D call, TRBD1, is unchecked because there is no DNA. The CDR3 is 19 residues long.

V usage is TRBV20-1 and J usage is TRBJ2-3; no DNA is available, so the TRBD1 call from TCRdb remains unchecked. Germline V gene data show CDR1 as DFQATT and CDR2 as SNEGSKA (reference sequence). The CDR3 totals 17 residues. The CDR3 sequence is CSARGGVRGEWADTQYF.

The gene calls are TRBV25-1 and TRBJ2-7; TCRdb's assignment of TRBD2 cannot be checked, as there is no DNA. Germline values: CDR1 MGHDK, CDR2 SYGVNS. CDR3 size: 13 residues. The CDR3 loop is CASSQAGAYEQYF.

The chain employs TRBV5-5 and TRBJ2-7; the D call from TCRdb, TRBD1, cannot be confirmed without DNA. The CDR3 sequence is 14 residues long. Germline-derived CDR1 and CDR2 are SGHKS and YYEKEE (reference sequence). CDR3 sequence reads: CASSLVQGYYEQYF.

The chain recombines TRBV5-1 with TRBJ2-5. Germline V CDR1 and CDR2: SGHRS, YFSETQ. The CDR3 consists of 14 residues. Here the CDR3 reads CASSLEAWGETQYF.

J is TRBJ2-7 and V is TRBV6-6. Germline CDR1 is MNHNY and CDR2 is SVGAGI (reference sequence). The CDR3 is made up of 15 amino acids. CDR3 amino acids: CASSYSQRSSYEQYF.

The chain links TRBV12-3 or TRBV12-4 to TRBJ1-2; the D gene TCRdb calls, TRBD1, cannot be checked with no DNA. The CDR3 sequence is 13 residues long. The CDR3: CASSVGQGVGYTF.

The genes are TRBV6-5 and TRBJ2-4. Germline values: CDR1 MNHEY, CDR2 SVGAGI. The CDR3 covers 15 residues. The CDR3 reads CASSYSWIAKNIQYF.

This chain joins TRBV20-1 and TRBJ2-4; there is no DNA to check the TCRdb D call of TRBD2. Germline V gene lookup returns CDR1 DFQATT and CDR2 SNEGSKA (reference sequence). CDR3 length equals 15 residues. The CDR3 protein is CSARVRTSGSYIQYF.

The J gene is TRBJ2-1, the V gene TRBV15. Germline lookup yields CDR1 LNHNV and CDR2 YYDKDF (reference sequence). The CDR3 runs to 14 residues. CDR3 sequence: CATSRVLENNEQFF.

The rearrangement uses TRBV15 and TRBJ2-5; with no DNA, the TCRdb D assignment of TRBD1 cannot be verified. The CDR3 length is 16 residues. Germline V CDR1 and CDR2: LNHNV, YYDKDF (reference sequence). CDR3 loop: CATSGSSSGFGETQYF.